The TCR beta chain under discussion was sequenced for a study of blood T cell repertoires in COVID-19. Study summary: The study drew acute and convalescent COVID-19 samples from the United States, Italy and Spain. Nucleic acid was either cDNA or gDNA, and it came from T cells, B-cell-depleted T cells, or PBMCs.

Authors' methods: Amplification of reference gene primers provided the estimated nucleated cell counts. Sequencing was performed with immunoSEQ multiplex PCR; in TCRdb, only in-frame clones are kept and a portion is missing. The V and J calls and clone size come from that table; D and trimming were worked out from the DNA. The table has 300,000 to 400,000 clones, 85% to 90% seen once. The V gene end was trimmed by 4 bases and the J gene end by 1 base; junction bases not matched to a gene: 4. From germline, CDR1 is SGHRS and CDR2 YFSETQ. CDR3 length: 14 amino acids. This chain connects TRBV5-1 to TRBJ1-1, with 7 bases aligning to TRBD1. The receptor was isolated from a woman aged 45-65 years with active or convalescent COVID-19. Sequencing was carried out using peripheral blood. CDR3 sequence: CASSNGQENTEAFF. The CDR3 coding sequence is TGCGCCAGCAGCAACGGACAGGAGAACACTGAAGCTTTCTTT.